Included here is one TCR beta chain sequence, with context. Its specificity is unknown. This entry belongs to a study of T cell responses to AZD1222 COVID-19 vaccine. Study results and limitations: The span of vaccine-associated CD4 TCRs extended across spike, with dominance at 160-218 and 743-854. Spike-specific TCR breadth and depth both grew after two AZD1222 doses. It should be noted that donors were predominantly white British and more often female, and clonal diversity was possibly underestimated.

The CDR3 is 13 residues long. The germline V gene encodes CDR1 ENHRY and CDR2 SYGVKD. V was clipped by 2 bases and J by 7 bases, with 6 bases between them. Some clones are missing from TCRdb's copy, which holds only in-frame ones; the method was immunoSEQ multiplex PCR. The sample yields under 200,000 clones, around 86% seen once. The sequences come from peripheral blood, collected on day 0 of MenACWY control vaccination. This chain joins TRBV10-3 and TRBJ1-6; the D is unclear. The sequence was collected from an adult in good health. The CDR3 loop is CAISEISNSPLHF. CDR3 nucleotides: TGTGCCATCAGTGAGATATCGAATTCACCCCTCCACTTT.